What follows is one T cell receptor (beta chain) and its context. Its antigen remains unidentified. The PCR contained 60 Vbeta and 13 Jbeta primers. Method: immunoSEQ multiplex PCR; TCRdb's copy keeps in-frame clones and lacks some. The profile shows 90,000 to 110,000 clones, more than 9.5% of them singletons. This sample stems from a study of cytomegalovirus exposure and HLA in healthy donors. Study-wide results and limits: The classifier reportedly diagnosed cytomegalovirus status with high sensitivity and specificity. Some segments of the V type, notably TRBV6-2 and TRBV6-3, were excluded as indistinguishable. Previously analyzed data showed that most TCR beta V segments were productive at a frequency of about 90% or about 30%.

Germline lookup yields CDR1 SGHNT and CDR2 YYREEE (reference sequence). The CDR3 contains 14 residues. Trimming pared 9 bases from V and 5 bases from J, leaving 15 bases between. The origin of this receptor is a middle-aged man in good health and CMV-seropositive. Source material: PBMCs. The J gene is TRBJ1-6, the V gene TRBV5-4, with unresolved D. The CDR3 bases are TGTGCCACCCTGAACGGCGGAAATAATTCACCCCTCCACTTT. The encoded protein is CATLNGGNNSPLHF.